Below are 8 T cell receptor beta chains sequenced from a single sample in a study of shared clonotypes between healthy human individuals. Sequencing used immunoSEQ multiplex PCR; TCRdb keeps in-frame clones, though not all of them. The sample has 2 million to 2.5 million clones; around 95% are singletons. Sample: naive CD4+ T cells sorted from blood. Described subset: CD45RA+ positively selected. Receptor source: a man in his late teens or twenties in good health.

The J gene is TRBJ2-2, the V gene TRBV30, with D maybe TRBD2 (6 bases). This CDR3 has 12 amino acids. The germline gives CDR1 GTSNPN, CDR2 SVGIG (reference sequence). Trimming removed 3 bases at V and 12 bases at J, with 14 bases between. The CDR3 sequence: CAWSAGTGQLFF. The CDR3, as DNA: TGTGCCTGGAGCGCCGGGACTGGGCAGCTGTTTTTT.

The V call is TRBV11-2, the J call TRBJ2-7, with TRBD2 identical over 8 bases. There are 16 residues in the CDR3. Germline CDR1 reads SGHAT; CDR2 reads FQNNGV. J gave up 2 bases and V 0 bases, and 6 bases lay outside the gene matches. DNA for the CDR3: TGTGCCAGCAGCTTAGAACCGGGACTAGGGCCCTACGAGCAGTACTTC. Its protein is CASSLEPGLGPYEQYF.

As for this clone: Other DNA sequences in this specimen translate into the identical CDR3. The V call is TRBV7-2, the J call TRBJ1-1; D is possibly TRBD1 (6 bases). Trimming cost V 0 bases and J 0 bases, with 8 bases left between them. Germline V gene lookup returns CDR1 SGHTA and CDR2 FQGNSA. The CDR3 is 15 residues long. CDR3 sequence reads: CASSLAGGLNTEAFF. CDR3 nucleotide sequence: TGTGCCAGCAGCTTAGCAGGGGGATTGAACACTGAAGCTTTCTTT.

The chain employs TRBV10-3 and TRBJ1-3; D call uncertain. The CDR3 runs 15 residues. Trimming pared 3 bases from V and 0 bases from J, leaving 9 bases between. Germline V CDR1 and CDR2: ENHRY, SYGVKD. The chain's CDR3 is CAISDEGYSGNTIYF. In DNA, the CDR3 is TGTGCCATCAGTGATGAGGGATACTCTGGAAACACCATATATTTT.

The genes are TRBV5-1 and TRBJ2-1, with 13 bases identical to TRBD2. The CDR3 is 15 residues long. Germline V gene sequence: CDR1 SGHRS, CDR2 YFSETQ. J gave up 10 bases and V 4 bases, and 8 bases lay outside the gene matches. CDR3: CASSLGGTSGAEQFF. The CDR3 nucleotides read TGCGCCAGCAGCCTGGGCGGGACTAGCGGGGCCGAGCAGTTCTTC. Variable domain in full (rest from reference TRBV5-1 and TRBJ2-1): KAGVTQTPRYLIKTRGQQVTLSCSPISGHRSVSWYQQTPGQGLQFLFEYFSETQRNKGNFPGRFSGRQFSNSRSEMNVSTLELGDSALYLCASSLGGTSGAEQFFGPGTRLTVL.

The chain combines TRBV7-2 with TRBJ1-1, with a possible D match to TRBD1 (5 bases). This CDR3 region has 17 residues. Trimming pared 6 bases from V and 0 bases from J, leaving 20 bases between. Germline CDR1 SGHTA, CDR2 FQGNSA. For the CDR3, the DNA is TGTGCCAGCAGTACGATGTCGGGACTGATGATGAACACTGAAGCTTTCTTT. This encodes CASSTMSGLMMNTEAFF.

Details on this clone: The same CDR3 arises from other DNA sequences in this sample as well. V usage is TRBV6-5 and J usage is TRBJ2-7; 7 nucleotides match TRBD2. The CDR3 runs 11 residues. The V segment lost 4 bases and the J segment 6 bases; nucleotides outside the gene matches: 0. Germline V CDR1 and CDR2: MNHEY, SVGAGI. The CDR3 loop reads CASSWGGEQYF. In nucleotides, the CDR3 is TGTGCCAGCAGTTGGGGGGGCGAGCAGTACTTC.

A remark on this clone: The same CDR3 can be traced to other DNA sequences in this sample. The chain combines TRBV5-1 with TRBJ2-5; 8 positions match TRBD2. CDR3 length: 14 residues. Per the germline V gene, CDR1 is SGHRS and CDR2 is YFSETQ. With 4 bases clipped from V and 1 base from J, the junction kept 3 bases outside the gene matches. The CDR3 here is CASSSSGVQETQYF. Here the CDR3 DNA reads TGCGCCAGCAGCAGTAGCGGGGTCCAAGAGACCCAGTACTTC.